This T cell receptor (beta chain) was observed in a study of blood T cell repertoires in COVID-19. Germline V gene data show CDR1 as MNHEY and CDR2 as SVGEGT. The CDR3 contains 17 residues. Trimming stripped 5 bases from V and 2 bases from J, with 19 bases between. Measured with immunoSEQ multiplex PCR; TCRdb has only the in-frame clones, and not every one. The data contain around 250,000 clones, around four fifths of them singletons. This clone occurred a few times. This TCR was recovered from a woman aged 80 or over with acute or convalescent COVID-19. Sequences were obtained from peripheral blood. This chain links TRBV6-2 or TRBV6-3 with TRBJ1-5; TRBD1 is a possible D gene (6 bases). CDR3 sequence: CASSPGQSPGGNQPQHF. CDR3 sequence (DNA): TGTGCCAGCAGTCCGGGACAATCCCCAGGAGGCAATCAGCCCCAGCATTTT.